These 15 T cell receptor beta chains originate from one sample sequenced in a study of cytomegalovirus exposure and HLA in healthy donors (dated by TCRdb to 2017 to 2019). The library was generated by the immunoSEQ multiplex PCR assay. The multiplex PCR relied on a mix of 60 forward primers for TCR Vbeta segments and 13 reverse primers for TCR Jbeta segments. This is the immuneACCESS table as TCRdb keeps it, with only in-frame sequences that have V and J called. A part of the clones is gone; compared with another copy, unresolved V genes explain less than half, and the rest is unexplained. Here the sample has 100,000 or so clones; over 75% occur a single time. The ten largest clones add up to less than 6% of the sample. The source material was PBMCs. Every receptor here comes from a man younger than 40 in good health and CMV-seropositive.

This chain uses TRBV19 with TRBJ1-1; 10 bases map to TRBD1. The CDR3 is 14 residues long. The junction had 8 bases not matched to a gene; V was cut back by 10 bases and J by 3 bases. Per germline, CDR1 LNHDA and CDR2 SQIVND (reference sequence). For the CDR3, the DNA is TGTGCCACTCGACAGGGGGCGACGTACACTGAAGCTTTCTTT. Amino acids: CATRQGATYTEAFF.

This rearrangement joins TRBV9 to TRBJ2-3; TRBD1 matches at 9 bases. This CDR3 contains 16 residues. Germline V gene data show CDR1 as SGDLS and CDR2 as YYNGEE. Trimming cost V 1 base and J 1 base; bases outside gene matches: 4. The CDR3, as DNA: TGTGCCAGCAGCGTACCGGGACAGGGCGGCACAGATACGCAGTATTTT. Its translation is CASSVPGQGGTDTQYF.

This clone has just a few counts. The chain is built from TRBV28 and TRBJ2-1; 10 bases map to TRBD2. Trimming removed 7 bases from V and 14 bases from J; junction bases left unmatched: 14. This CDR3 comprises 14 residues. Germline CDR1 reads MDHEN; CDR2 reads SYDVKM. The chain's CDR3 is CASTSLASGGREFF. CDR3 nucleotides: TGTGCCAGCACCTCATTGGCTAGCGGGGGACGGGAGTTCTTC.

The chain uses TRBV6-1 and TRBJ1-2; D is undetermined. The germline V gene has CDR1 MNHNS and CDR2 SASEGT. The V gene lost 6 bases and the J gene lost 4 bases, with 6 bases spanning the gap. The CDR3 contains 11 residues. CDR3 in DNA: TGTGCCAGCAGGGCAAGCTATGGCTACACCTTC. Amino acids: CASRASYGYTF.

This clone occurred once. The chain links TRBV19 to TRBJ1-2; TRBD1 matches at 9 bases. The trim removed 5 bases at V and 6 bases at J, leaving 10 bases unmatched. The CDR3 has 15 amino acids. Germline V gene lookup returns CDR1 LNHDA and CDR2 SQIVND (reference sequence). CDR3 sequence: CASSYPGQGRDGYTF. As DNA, the CDR3 is TGTGCCAGTAGTTACCCGGGACAGGGAAGGGATGGCTACACCTTC.

The V gene is TRBV30, the J gene TRBJ2-7, with 7 nucleotides matching TRBD2. The V gene's germline CDR1 is GTSNPN and CDR2 SVGIG (reference sequence). V trimming: 2 bases; J trimming: 2 bases; junction bases outside the gene matches: 12. There are 16 residues in the CDR3. CDR3 sequence: CAWSYIRLALPYEQYF. In DNA form, the CDR3 reads TGTGCCTGGAGTTACATTCGACTAGCTCTCCCCTACGAGCAGTACTTC.

The chain combines TRBV7-2 with TRBJ2-2; the D is unclear. V was trimmed by 2 bases and J by 6 bases, leaving 10 bases between them. In germline, CDR1 is SGHTA, CDR2 FQGNSA. The CDR3 sequence is 14 residues long. The DNA of the CDR3 is TGTGCCAGCAGCTTACCCCGCTCAGCCGGGGAGCTGTTTTTT. It encodes CASSLPRSAGELFF. The full variable domain, in which reference TRBV7-2 and TRBJ2-2 provide the parts outside the CDR3, is GAGVSQSPSNKVTEKGKDVELRCDPISGHTALYWYRQSLGQGLEFLIYFQGNSAPDKSGLPSDRFSAERTGGSVSTLTIQRTQQEDSAVYLCASSLPRSAGELFFGEGSRLTVL.

The chain couples TRBV5-1 to TRBJ2-1, with 14 bases that match TRBD2. V trimming: 5 bases; J trimming: 14 bases; junction bases outside the gene matches: 18. Per germline, CDR1 SGHRS and CDR2 YFSETQ. The CDR3 length is 17 residues. CDR3 sequence: CASSRQGSRTSGGHEFF. CDR3 in DNA: TGCGCCAGCAGTCGACAGGGGTCCCGGACTAGCGGGGGGCATGAGTTCTTC.

V and J are TRBV5-4 and TRBJ2-2; 13 bases fit TRBD2. J gave up 7 bases and V 4 bases, and 7 bases lay outside the gene matches. CDR1 SGHNT and CDR2 YYREEE come from the germline V gene (reference sequence). The CDR3 spans 16 residues. The CDR3 region is CASSPGLAGVNGELFF. CDR3 DNA sequence: TGTGCCAGCAGCCCAGGACTAGCGGGAGTTAACGGGGAGCTGTTTTTT. Based on the CDR3 plus reference TRBV5-4 and TRBJ2-2, the full variable domain is ETGVTQSPTHLIKTRGQQVTLRCSSQSGHNTVSWYQQALGQGPQFIFQYYREEENGRGNFPPRFSGLQFPNYSSELNVNALELDDSALYLCASSPGLAGVNGELFFGEGSRLTVL.

This chain connects TRBV25-1 to TRBJ2-6; D not certain. The germline V gene encodes CDR1 MGHDK and CDR2 SYGVNS. V lost 6 bases, J lost 1 base, and 4 bases lay in between. CDR3 size: 13 residues. CDR3 nucleotides: TGTGCCAGCAGCCTTTCTGGGGCCAACGTCCTGACTTTC. The encoded protein is CASSLSGANVLTF.

V usage is TRBV6-5 and J usage is TRBJ2-7; D ambiguous. Germline loops: CDR1 MNHEY, CDR2 SVGAGI. Trimming shortened V by 0 bases and J by 2 bases, and 11 bases separated the two germline ends. This CDR3 is 15 amino acids long. CDR3 sequence reads: CASSYSTSVPYEQYF. CDR3 coding DNA: TGTGCCAGCAGTTACTCGACCAGCGTTCCCTACGAGCAGTACTTC.

The chain is built from TRBV28 and TRBJ2-1, with D tentatively TRBD1 (5 bases). The V end lost 11 bases, the J end lost 5 bases, and 13 bases lay between the germline ends. The CDR3 totals 12 residues. The germline CDR1 and CDR2 sequences are MDHEN and SYDVKM. CDR3 region: CALRRDDNEQFF. Written as DNA, the CDR3 is TGTGCCCTCCGCAGGGATGACAATGAGCAGTTCTTC.

The V call is TRBV19, the J call TRBJ2-2; 13 bases agree with TRBD2. Germline assignment: CDR1 LNHDA and CDR2 SQIVND (reference sequence). The CDR3 loop spans 14 amino acids. V was clipped by 7 bases and J by 6 bases; unmatched bases: 2. The DNA of the CDR3 is TGTGCCAGTACCGGGACTAGCGGGGCCGGGGAGCTGTTTTTT. As protein: CASTGTSGAGELFF.

This chain joins TRBV28 and TRBJ2-3; D may be TRBD2 (6 bases). This CDR3 is 13 amino acids long. Germline CDR1 is MDHEN and CDR2 is SYDVKM. Between the trimmed V and J ends, which lost 10 bases and 1 base, there was a span of 12 bases. Here the CDR3 reads CAIAPGGTDTQYF. The CDR3 nucleotides read TGTGCCATAGCACCGGGAGGCACAGATACGCAGTATTTT.

This clone was counted a few times. As DNA, the CDR3 is TGTGCCAGCAGTTTAGTGCAGGGACTAGGAGTAGCTTTCTTT. Its protein product is CASSLVQGLGVAFF. The chain carries TRBV27 and TRBJ1-1, with D possibly being TRBD1 (5 bases). Trimming took 2 bases from V and 10 from J, leaving 17 bases between them. The CDR3 runs 14 residues. Germline V gives CDR1 MNHEY, CDR2 SMNVEV (reference sequence).